The clone carrying this T cell receptor (beta chain) was detected once. These data are taken from a study of blood T cell repertoires in COVID-19. As for the study in general: Nucleic acid was either cDNA or gDNA, and it came from T cells, B-cell-depleted T cells, or PBMCs.

V shed 2 bases, J shed 6 bases, and the junction held 4 bases outside the gene matches. This CDR3 has 13 residues. CDR1 and CDR2 (germline): KGHSH, LQKENI. Clones were sequenced by immunoSEQ multiplex PCR, and TCRdb holds only the in-frame ones, with some missing. The sample includes under 350,000 clones, approximately 90% of them seen just once. The chain employs TRBV18 and TRBJ2-7, with 7 bases identical to TRBD1. This clonotype was sampled from a man between 35 and 55 years old with acute or convalescent COVID-19. Material: peripheral blood. The CDR3 region is CASSPTGAAEQYF. The DNA of the CDR3 is TGTGCCAGCTCACCAACAGGGGCGGCCGAGCAGTACTTC.